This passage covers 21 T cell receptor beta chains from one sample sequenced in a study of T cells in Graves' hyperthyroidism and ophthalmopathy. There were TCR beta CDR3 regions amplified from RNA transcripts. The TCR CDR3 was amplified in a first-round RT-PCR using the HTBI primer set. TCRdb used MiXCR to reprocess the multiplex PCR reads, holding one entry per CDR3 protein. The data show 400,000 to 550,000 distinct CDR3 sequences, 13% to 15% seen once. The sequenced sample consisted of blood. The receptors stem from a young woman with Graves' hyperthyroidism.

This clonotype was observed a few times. CDR3 residues: CASSGAGSVGGARGYTF. The DNA of the CDR3 is TGTGCCAGCAGCGGCGCCGGGTCGGTCGGGGGTGCGCGTGGCTACACCTTC. The chain couples TRBV9 to TRBJ1-2; TRBD1 is a possible D gene (5 bases). Germline V gene sequence: CDR1 SGDLS, CDR2 YYNGEE. The length of the CDR3 is 17 residues. The V gene lost 3 bases and the J gene lost 7 bases, with 25 bases spanning the gap.

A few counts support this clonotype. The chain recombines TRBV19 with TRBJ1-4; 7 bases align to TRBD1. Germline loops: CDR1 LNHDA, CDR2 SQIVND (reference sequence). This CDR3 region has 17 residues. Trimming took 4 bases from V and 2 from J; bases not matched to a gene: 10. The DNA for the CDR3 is TGTGCCAGTAGTACACAACGGGACAGCGTCACTAATGAAAAACTGTTTTTT. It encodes CASSTQRDSVTNEKLFF.

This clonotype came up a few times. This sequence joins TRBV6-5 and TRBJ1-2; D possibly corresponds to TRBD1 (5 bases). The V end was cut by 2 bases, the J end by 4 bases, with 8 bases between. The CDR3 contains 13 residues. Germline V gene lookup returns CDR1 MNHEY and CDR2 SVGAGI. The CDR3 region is CASSYRDRYGYTF. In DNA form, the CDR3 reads TGTGCCAGCAGTTACAGGGACCGCTATGGCTACACCTTC.

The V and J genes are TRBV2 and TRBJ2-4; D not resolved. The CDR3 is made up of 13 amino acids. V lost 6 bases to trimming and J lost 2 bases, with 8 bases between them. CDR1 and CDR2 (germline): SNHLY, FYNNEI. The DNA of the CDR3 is TGTGCCAGCAGCTTTATATCCAAAAACATTCAGTACTTC. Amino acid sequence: CASSFISKNIQYF.

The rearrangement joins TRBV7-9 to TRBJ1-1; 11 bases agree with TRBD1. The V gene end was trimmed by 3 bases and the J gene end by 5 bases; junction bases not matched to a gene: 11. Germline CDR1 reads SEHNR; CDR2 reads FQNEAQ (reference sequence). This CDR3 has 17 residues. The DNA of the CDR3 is TGTGCCAGCAGCTTGAAGGACAGGGGGCCTGTATTGACTGAAGCTTTCTTT. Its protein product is CASSLKDRGPVLTEAFF.

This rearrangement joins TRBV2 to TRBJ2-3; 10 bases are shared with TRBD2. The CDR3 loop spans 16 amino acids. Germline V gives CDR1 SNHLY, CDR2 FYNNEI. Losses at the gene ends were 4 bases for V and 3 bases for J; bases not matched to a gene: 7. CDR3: CASSVDLAGETDTQYF. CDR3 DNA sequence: TGTGCCAGCAGTGTGGACCTAGCGGGAGAGACAGATACGCAGTATTTT.

The CDR3 loop is CASSSLTSGRGNIQYF. The CDR3, as DNA: TGTGCCAGCAGCTCCCTGACTAGCGGGAGGGGAAACATTCAGTACTTC. V is TRBV11-3 and J is TRBJ2-4, with TRBD2 matching 14 bases. V was clipped by 4 bases and J by 6 bases; unmatched bases: 5. Germline V lookup: CDR1 SGHNT, CDR2 YENEEA. The CDR3 is made up of 16 amino acids.

CDR3 loop: CASSWDNSDTQYF. As DNA, the CDR3 is TGCGCCAGCAGCTGGGACAATTCCGATACGCAGTATTTT. This chain connects TRBV5-1 to TRBJ2-3, with a tentative D call TRBD1 (6 bases). The CDR3 extends over 13 amino acids. Per germline, CDR1 SGHRS and CDR2 YFSETQ. Trimming removed 3 bases from V and 6 bases from J, with 11 bases in between.

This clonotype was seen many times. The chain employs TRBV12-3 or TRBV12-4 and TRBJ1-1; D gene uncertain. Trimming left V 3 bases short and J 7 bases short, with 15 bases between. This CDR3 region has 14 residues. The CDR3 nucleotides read TGTGCCAGCAGTTTTAGTTCCGGATTGGGTGAAGCTTTCTTT. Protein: CASSFSSGLGEAFF.

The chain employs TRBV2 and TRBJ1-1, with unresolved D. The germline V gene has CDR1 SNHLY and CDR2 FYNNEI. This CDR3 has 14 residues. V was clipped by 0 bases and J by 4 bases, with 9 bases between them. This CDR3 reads CASSEAGVFTEAFF. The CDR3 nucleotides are TGTGCCAGCAGTGAAGCCGGGGTGTTCACTGAAGCTTTCTTT.

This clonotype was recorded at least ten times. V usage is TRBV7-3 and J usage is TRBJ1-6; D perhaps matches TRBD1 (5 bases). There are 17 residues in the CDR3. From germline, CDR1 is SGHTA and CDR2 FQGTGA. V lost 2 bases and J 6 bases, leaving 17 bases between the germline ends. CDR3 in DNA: TGTGCCAGCAGCTTATTGGGGCCAGGGATGGGTAATTCACCCCTCCACTTT. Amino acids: CASSLLGPGMGNSPLHF.

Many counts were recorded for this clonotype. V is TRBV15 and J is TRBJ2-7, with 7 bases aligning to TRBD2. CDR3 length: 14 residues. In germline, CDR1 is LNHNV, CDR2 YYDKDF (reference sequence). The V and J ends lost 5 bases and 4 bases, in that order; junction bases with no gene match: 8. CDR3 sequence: CATSYSRGEYEQYV. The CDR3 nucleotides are TGTGCCACCAGCTACTCCCGGGGGGAATACGAGCAGTACGTC.

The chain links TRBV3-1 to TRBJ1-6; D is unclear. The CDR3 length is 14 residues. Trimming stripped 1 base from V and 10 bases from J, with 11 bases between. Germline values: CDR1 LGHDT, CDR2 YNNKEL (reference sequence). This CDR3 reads CASSQVLGRSPLHF. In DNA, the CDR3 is TGTGCCAGCAGCCAAGTCCTGGGCAGATCACCCCTCCACTTT.

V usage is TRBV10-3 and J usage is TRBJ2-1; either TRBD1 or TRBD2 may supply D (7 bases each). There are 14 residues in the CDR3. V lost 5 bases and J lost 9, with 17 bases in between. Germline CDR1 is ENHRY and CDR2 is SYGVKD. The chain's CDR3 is CAISTGAGVGEQFF. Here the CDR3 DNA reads TGTGCCATCAGTACAGGGGCGGGAGTGGGTGAGCAGTTCTTC.

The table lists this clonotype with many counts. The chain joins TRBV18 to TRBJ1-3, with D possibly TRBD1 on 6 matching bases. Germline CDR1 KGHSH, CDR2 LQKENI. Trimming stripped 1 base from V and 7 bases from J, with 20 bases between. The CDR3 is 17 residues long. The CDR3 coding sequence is TGTGCCAGCTCACCACGAACAGGGACTCTCCTAGCCAACACCATATATTTT. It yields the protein CASSPRTGTLLANTIYF.

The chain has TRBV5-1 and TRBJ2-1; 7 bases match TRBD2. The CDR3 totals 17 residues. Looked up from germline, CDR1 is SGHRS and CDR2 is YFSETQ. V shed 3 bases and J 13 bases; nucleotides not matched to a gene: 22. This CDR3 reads CASSSSGGEYPQETQFF. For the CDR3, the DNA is TGCGCCAGCAGCTCTAGCGGAGGGGAGTATCCCCAAGAGACCCAGTTCTTC.

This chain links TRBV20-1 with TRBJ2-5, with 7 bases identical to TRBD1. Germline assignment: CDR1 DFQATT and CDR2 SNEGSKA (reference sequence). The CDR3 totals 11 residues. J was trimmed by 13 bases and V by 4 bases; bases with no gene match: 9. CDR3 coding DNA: TGCAGTGCTACAAGACAGGGAACAAGGTACTTC. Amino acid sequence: CSATRQGTRYF.

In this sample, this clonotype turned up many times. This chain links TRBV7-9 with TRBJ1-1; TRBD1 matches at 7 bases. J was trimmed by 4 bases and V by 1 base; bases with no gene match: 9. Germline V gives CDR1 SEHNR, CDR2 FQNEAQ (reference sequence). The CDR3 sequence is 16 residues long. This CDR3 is CASSLGGQPGGTEAFF. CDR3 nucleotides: TGTGCCAGCAGCTTAGGGGGACAGCCTGGGGGCACTGAAGCTTTCTTT.

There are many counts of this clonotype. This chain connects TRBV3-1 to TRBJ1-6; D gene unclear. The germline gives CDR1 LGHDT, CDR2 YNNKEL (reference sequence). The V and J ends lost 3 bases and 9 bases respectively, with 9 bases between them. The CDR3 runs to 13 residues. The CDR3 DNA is TGTGCCAGCAGCCAGGAGACGATTTCACCCCTCCACTTT. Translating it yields CASSQETISPLHF.

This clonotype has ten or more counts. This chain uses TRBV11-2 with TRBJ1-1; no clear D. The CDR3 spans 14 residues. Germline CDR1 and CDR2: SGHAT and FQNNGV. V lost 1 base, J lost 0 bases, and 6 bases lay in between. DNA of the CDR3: TGTGCCAGCAGCTTAGGCGGGGTGAACACTGAAGCTTTCTTT. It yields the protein CASSLGGVNTEAFF.

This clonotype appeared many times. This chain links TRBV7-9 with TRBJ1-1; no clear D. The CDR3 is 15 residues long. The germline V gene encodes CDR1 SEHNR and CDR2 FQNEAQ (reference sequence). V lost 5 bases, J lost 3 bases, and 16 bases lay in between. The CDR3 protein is CASSPRALFDTEAFF. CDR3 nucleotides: TGTGCCAGCAGCCCCCGGGCACTCTTTGACACTGAAGCTTTCTTT. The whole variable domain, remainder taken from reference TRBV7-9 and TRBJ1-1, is DTGVSQNPRHKITKRGQNVTFRCDPISEHNRLYWYRQTLGQGPEFLTYFQNEAQLEKSRLLSDRFSAERPKGSFSTLEIQRTEQGDSAMYLCASSPRALFDTEAFFGQGTRLTVV.